Each of the 27 T cell receptor beta chains below was sequenced from the same sample in a study of regulatory T cells in long-lasting Graves disease. The time point: newly diagnosed GD, antithyroid drugs for less than 3 months. PBMC-extracted RNA yielded the TCR library. Assembly of TCR beta libraries relied on iRepertoire HTBI primers together with Arm-PCR of CDR3 regions. A single record per CDR3 protein comes from TCRdb applying MiXCR to the multiplex PCR reads. The sample lists under 700,000 distinct CDR3 sequences, roughly 15% occurring once. Separately, the same data were catalogued under a study of T cells in Graves' hyperthyroidism and ophthalmopathy.

Sequencing was performed on peripheral blood mononuclear cells (PBMCs), taken at new diagnosis, from a patient treated with antithyroid drugs. The receptors were sampled from a woman in her forties or fifties with Graves disease.

This clonotype was counted at least ten times. The chain couples TRBV20-1 to TRBJ1-2, with 12 bases identical to TRBD1. The CDR3 is 15 residues long. The J segment lost 8 bases and the V segment lost 6 bases, leaving 13 bases of the junction unmatched. CDR1 and CDR2 from the germline V gene are DFQATT and SNEGSKA (reference sequence). This CDR3 is CSAPRSGDRGRGYTF. As DNA, the CDR3 is TGCAGTGCACCTCGTTCTGGGGACAGGGGGCGAGGCTACACCTTC.

The chain couples TRBV10-2 to TRBJ1-4, with 7 bases identical to TRBD1. This CDR3 region has 13 residues. V lost 8 bases and J lost 1; bases outside the gene matches: 1. Germline CDR1 reads WSHSY; CDR2 reads SAAADI. The DNA of the CDR3 is TGCGCCAGCCGGGACAGAACTAATGAAAAACTGTTTTTT. It translates to CASRDRTNEKLFF.

Written as DNA, the CDR3 is TGTGCCAGCAGCATAACTAGCGGGGGAGGAAATGAGCAGTTCTTC. Amino acid sequence: CASSITSGGGNEQFF. This chain links TRBV7-9 with TRBJ2-1; 11 bases line up with TRBD2. The CDR3 runs to 15 residues. Germline V lookup: CDR1 SEHNR, CDR2 FQNEAQ (reference sequence). With V trimmed by 5 bases and J by 7 bases, 7 bases remained unmatched. The full variable domain, in which reference TRBV7-9 and TRBJ2-1 provide the parts outside the CDR3, is DTGVSQNPRHKITKRGQNVTFRCDPISEHNRLYWYRQTLGQGPEFLTYFQNEAQLEKSRLLSDRFSAERPKGSFSTLEIQRTEQGDSAMYLCASSITSGGGNEQFFGPGTRLTVL.

The V and J genes are TRBV24-1 and TRBJ1-1; D gene unclear. Trimming cost V 5 bases and J 7 bases, with 7 bases left between them. In germline, CDR1 is KGHDR, CDR2 SFDVKD. This CDR3 spans 11 amino acids. The CDR3 protein is CATSVGYEAFF. CDR3 in DNA: TGTGCCACCAGTGTGGGCTATGAAGCTTTCTTT.

This clonotype came up many times. V and J are TRBV12-3 or TRBV12-4 and TRBJ1-4; D call uncertain. The length of the CDR3 is 15 residues. Trimming removed 6 bases from V and 6 bases from J, with 17 bases in between. In DNA form, the CDR3 reads TGTGCCAGCAGCTCCCCCGACACGGTCGATGAAAAACTGTTTTTT. Its translation is CASSSPDTVDEKLFF.

This clonotype was counted at least ten times. The gene calls are TRBV20-1 and TRBJ2-3, with D maybe TRBD2 (6 bases). Germline lookup yields CDR1 DFQATT and CDR2 SNEGSKA (reference sequence). This CDR3 has 13 residues. The V gene lost 6 bases and the J gene lost 3 bases, with 13 bases spanning the gap. CDR3 in DNA: TGCAGTGCCCTTAGCGGCGGGACAGATACGCAGTATTTT. Amino acids: CSALSGGTDTQYF.

This clonotype was seen at least ten times. This chain links TRBV20-1 with TRBJ2-1, with D possibly TRBD1 on 5 matching bases. This CDR3 has 11 residues. Per germline, CDR1 DFQATT and CDR2 SNEGSKA (reference sequence). V lost 5 bases, J lost 6 bases, and 8 bases lay in between. The CDR3 reads CSAAQGNEQFF. Written as DNA, the CDR3 is TGCAGTGCTGCCCAGGGCAATGAGCAGTTCTTC.

The rearrangement links TRBV4-1 to TRBJ2-1; D is uncertain. The last part of the DNA fits TRBJ2-7 better; the J call may be wrong. The CDR3 spans 13 residues. Per germline, CDR1 MGHRA and CDR2 YSYEKL. CDR3 nucleotides: TGCGCCAGCAGCCAAGGTCCGGGTCTGGAGCAGTACTTC. Encoded protein: CASSQGPGLEQYF.

Only a few counts were recorded for this clonotype. The chain couples TRBV9 to TRBJ2-7; maybe TRBD2 (5 bases). The CDR3 loop spans 15 amino acids. The V and J ends lost 3 bases and 3 bases respectively, with 16 bases between them. Germline V gene data show CDR1 as SGDLS and CDR2 as YYNGEE. The CDR3 bases are TGTGCCAGCAGCGCCTCGAGTGGACGGGACTACGAGCAGTACTTC. It specifies CASSASSGRDYEQYF.

Ten or more counts support this clonotype. The chain uses TRBV18 and TRBJ2-4; D is ambiguous. CDR1 is KGHSH and CDR2 is LQKENI in the germline V gene. The CDR3 spans 15 residues. Deletions cut 0 bases from V and 1 base from J, with 7 bases between. The chain's CDR3 is CASSPPSRAKNIQYF. CDR3 DNA: TGTGCCAGCTCACCACCATCCCGGGCCAAAAACATTCAGTACTTC.

This clonotype was counted many times. V gene TRBV6-1 combines with J gene TRBJ1-2; D remains ambiguous. This CDR3 has 13 amino acids. V was pared by 7 bases and J by 4 bases, with 13 bases between. Germline V CDR1 and CDR2: MNHNS, SASEGT. In DNA, the CDR3 is TGTGCCAGCACCACCGGGGAAGGCTATGGCTACACCTTC. Its translation is CASTTGEGYGYTF.

CDR3 DNA sequence: TGTGCCAGCAGTGTCGGGATGGGTAGTCAGCCCCAGCATTTT. Amino acid sequence: CASSVGMGSQPQHF. The chain recombines TRBV2 with TRBJ1-5; D is unclear. Germline CDR1 and CDR2: SNHLY and FYNNEI. The CDR3 totals 14 residues. Trimming stripped 4 bases from V and 6 bases from J, with 13 bases between.

The table lists this clonotype with a few counts. The genes are TRBV6-5 and TRBJ1-1; D is perhaps TRBD1 (6 bases). V lost 4 bases and J lost 11, with 14 bases in between. Per the germline V gene, CDR1 is MNHEY and CDR2 is SVGAGI. The CDR3 sequence is 12 residues long. CDR3 residues: CASSSTGTKAFF. CDR3 coding DNA: TGTGCCAGCAGTTCTACCGGGACAAAGGCTTTCTTT.

This clonotype was observed many times. The chain has TRBV28 and TRBJ1-5; D might be TRBD1 (5 bases). CDR1 is MDHEN, CDR2 SYDVKM, per germline. The CDR3 is 14 amino acids. V dropped 7 bases and J dropped 5 bases, with 15 bases sitting between them. CDR3 DNA: TGTGCCAGCATTCCCTGGGGAGGGGATCAGCCCCAGCATTTT. Translation: CASIPWGGDQPQHF. Supplemented by reference TRBV28 and TRBJ1-5, the full variable domain reads DVKVTQSSRYLVKRTGEKVFLECVQDMDHENMFWYRQDPGLGLRLIYFSYDVKMKEKGDIPEGYSVSREKKERFSLILESASTNQTSMYLCASIPWGGDQPQHFGDGTRLSIL.

This clonotype has more than one count but fewer than ten. V and J are TRBV30 and TRBJ1-2; maybe TRBD1 (6 bases). V lost 1 base, J lost 3 bases, and 9 bases lay in between. The CDR3 runs to 13 residues. CDR1 GTSNPN and CDR2 SVGIG come from the germline V gene (reference sequence). The CDR3 protein is CAWSGGGYYGYTF. The DNA for the CDR3 is TGTGCCTGGAGTGGAGGGGGTTACTATGGCTACACCTTC.

This clonotype has a handful of counts. The chain couples TRBV20-1 to TRBJ2-3; a possible D gene is TRBD2 (7 bases). From germline, CDR1 is DFQATT and CDR2 SNEGSKA (reference sequence). There are 16 residues in the CDR3. Trimming took 5 bases from V and 5 from J, leaving 23 bases between them. CDR3 loop: CSAGGGGAVTVDTQYF. DNA for the CDR3: TGCAGTGCTGGGGGGGGGGGGGCAGTTACAGTAGATACGCAGTATTTT.

This chain uses TRBV5-1 with TRBJ2-5; D is tentatively TRBD1 or TRBD2 (5 bases each). Trimming removed 4 bases from V and 0 bases from J, with 10 bases in between. This CDR3 contains 14 residues. Per germline, CDR1 SGHRS and CDR2 YFSETQ. The CDR3 spells CASSRDGYQETQYF. CDR3 nucleotides: TGCGCCAGCAGCCGGGACGGCTACCAAGAGACCCAGTACTTC.

The chain joins TRBV27 to TRBJ1-1; D gene unclear. The germline gives CDR1 MNHEY, CDR2 SMNVEV (reference sequence). The CDR3 covers 16 residues. V was shortened by 0 bases and J by 0 bases, with 11 bases between the two germline ends. The chain's CDR3 is CASSLSPGLVNTEAFF. CDR3 in DNA: TGTGCCAGCAGTTTATCCCCAGGATTAGTGAACACTGAAGCTTTCTTT.

This clonotype was seen a few times. The chain couples TRBV19 to TRBJ2-3, with TRBD1 as a possible D gene (6 bases). V lost 6 bases to trimming and J lost 1 base, with 14 bases between them. Germline-derived CDR1 and CDR2 are LNHDA and SQIVND (reference sequence). This CDR3 is built from 15 residues. Written as DNA, the CDR3 is TGTGCCAGTAGCGAAGGACAGTCGGGCACAGATACGCAGTATTTT. Translation: CASSEGQSGTDTQYF.

The chain uses TRBV9 and TRBJ2-3; tentatively, D is TRBD1 or TRBD2 (7 bases each). Germline lookup yields CDR1 SGDLS and CDR2 YYNGEE. This CDR3 has 16 amino acids. Trimming shortened V by 4 bases and J by 2 bases, and 17 bases separated the two germline ends. The CDR3 bases are TGTGCCAGCAGCCCCCGGGGAGGGGGCGTCACAGATACGCAGTATTTT. It codes for CASSPRGGGVTDTQYF.

This clonotype was picked up many times. The chain carries TRBV2 and TRBJ1-5; a weak D match, TRBD1 (6 bases). Germline lookup yields CDR1 SNHLY and CDR2 FYNNEI. This CDR3 comprises 15 residues. Trimming shortened V by 6 bases and J by 2 bases, and 14 bases separated the two germline ends. The CDR3 here is CASRTMTGGNQPQHF. The CDR3, as DNA: TGTGCCAGCAGGACGATGACAGGCGGCAATCAGCCCCAGCATTTT.

This clonotype turned up a few times. The chain has TRBV5-1 and TRBJ1-1; no clear D gene. The CDR3 runs 12 residues. CDR1 and CDR2 (germline): SGHRS, YFSETQ. Deletions cut 7 bases from V and 1 base from J, with 8 bases between. The CDR3, as DNA: TGCGCCAGCGGGTGGGAGAACACTGAAGCTTTCTTT. It encodes CASGWENTEAFF.

V usage is TRBV12-3 or TRBV12-4 and J usage is TRBJ1-2; D possibly corresponds to TRBD1 (5 bases). The CDR3 extends over 17 amino acids. The germline V and J ends were trimmed by 5 bases and 0 bases, with 19 bases remaining between them. CDR3 sequence: CASSEMAGRNSNYGYTF. The CDR3 DNA is TGTGCCAGCAGTGAAATGGCGGGACGCAACTCTAACTATGGCTACACCTTC.

This clonotype showed up just a few times. The chain employs TRBV10-1 and TRBJ2-2; the D gene is possibly TRBD1 (6 bases). CDR1 and CDR2 from the germline V gene are WNHNN and SYGVQD (reference sequence). CDR3 size: 14 residues. With 4 bases removed from V and 7 bases from J, the gap between germline ends came to 13 bases. This CDR3 is CASSGGQTVGELFF. The CDR3 nucleotides read TGCGCCAGCAGTGGGGGGCAGACTGTCGGGGAGCTGTTTTTT.

The table lists this clonotype with a few counts. The genes are TRBV5-1 and TRBJ1-1, with D tentatively TRBD1 (5 bases). V gave up 0 bases and J gave up 8 bases, with 11 bases separating them. CDR1 and CDR2 (germline): SGHRS, YFSETQ. The CDR3 is made up of 13 amino acids. CDR3 sequence: CASSLGEQAEAFF. CDR3 sequence (DNA): TGCGCCAGCAGCTTGGGGGAACAGGCGGAAGCTTTCTTT. The complete variable domain, with remaining parts taken from reference TRBV5-1 and TRBJ1-1, reads KAGVTQTPRYLIKTRGQQVTLSCSPISGHRSVSWYQQTPGQGLQFLFEYFSETQRNKGNFPGRFSGRQFSNSRSEMNVSTLELGDSALYLCASSLGEQAEAFFGQGTRLTVV.

This clonotype was observed many times. The chain links TRBV20-1 to TRBJ1-1; 8 bases match TRBD1. Germline assignment: CDR1 DFQATT and CDR2 SNEGSKA (reference sequence). V lost 0 bases, J lost 5 bases, and 8 bases stayed unmatched. The CDR3 is 15 residues long. The CDR3 bases are TGCAGTGCTAGAGATCGGACAGGGCGGCGGACTGAAGCTTTCTTT. This codes for CSARDRTGRRTEAFF.

In its sample, this clonotype was seen a few times. The chain links TRBV20-1 to TRBJ1-4, with D uncertain. With 5 bases removed from V and 8 bases from J, the gap between germline ends came to 12 bases. The CDR3 sequence is 12 residues long. Per the germline V gene, CDR1 is DFQATT and CDR2 is SNEGSKA (reference sequence). The CDR3 loop is CSAVEGIEKLFF. In DNA, the CDR3 is TGCAGTGCTGTAGAGGGCATCGAAAAACTGTTTTTT.